This passage covers 30 T cell receptor beta chains from one sample sequenced in a study of OX40 agonist ivuxolimab in advanced cancers. TCRdb keeps only in-frame clones here, not all; method: immunoSEQ multiplex PCR. The sample has about 58,000 clones, approximately 86% seen once; the top ten hold around 1%. The material was CD4+ or CD8+ T cells sorted from blood, obtained in a trial of the OX40 agonist ivuxolimab. These receptors were taken from an adult with an advanced solid tumor such as melanoma, head and neck, liver or kidney cancer.

This chain links TRBV7-8 with TRBJ2-4; no firm D call. Germline CDR1 reads SGHVS; CDR2 reads FQNEAQ. The CDR3 runs to 16 residues. Trimming removed 4 bases from V and 1 base from J, with 14 bases in between. CDR3 sequence: CASSSWDSNAKNIQYF. CDR3 nucleotide sequence: TGTGCCAGCAGCTCATGGGATAGCAATGCCAAAAACATTCAGTACTTC.

V is TRBV2 and J is TRBJ1-4; D is perhaps TRBD1 (5 bases). This CDR3 spans 14 amino acids. Trimming removed 4 bases at V and 4 bases at J, with 10 bases between. CDR1 is SNHLY and CDR2 is FYNNEI in the germline V gene. Here the CDR3 DNA reads TGTGCCAGCAGTGCGACAGTAAATAATGAAAAACTGTTTTTT. Protein sequence: CASSATVNNEKLFF.

This clone was seen a few times. The chain carries TRBV7-9 and TRBJ2-1; 12 bases are a match to TRBD2. Germline CDR1 SEHNR, CDR2 FQNEAQ (reference sequence). The length of the CDR3 is 17 residues. The J segment lost 7 bases and the V segment lost 5 bases, leaving 12 bases of the junction unmatched. The CDR3 region has the DNA TGTGCCAGCAGCCCGCGGCGGCTAGCGGGGGGGCCAAATGAGCAGTTCTTC. This sequence encodes CASSPRRLAGGPNEQFF.

The gene calls are TRBV13 and TRBJ1-1; a possible D gene is TRBD1 (5 bases). CDR1 is PRHDT and CDR2 is FYEKMQ in the germline V gene (reference sequence). CDR3 size: 15 residues. V was cut by 5 bases and J by 2 bases, with 15 bases left in between. As DNA, the CDR3 is TGTGCCAGCAGCCCCACCGGGACGCCCAACACTGAAGCTTTCTTT. Its translation is CASSPTGTPNTEAFF.

Concerning this clone: This sample also contains other DNA sequences that code for the same CDR3. The chain links TRBV9 to TRBJ1-1; D is undetermined. The CDR3 is 13 amino acids. CDR1 is SGDLS and CDR2 is YYNGEE in the germline V gene. V was cut by 0 bases and J by 2 bases, with 5 bases left in between. CDR3 nucleotide sequence: TGTGCCAGCAGCGTAGTCACAAACACTGAAGCTTTCTTT. Protein sequence: CASSVVTNTEAFF.

The chain has TRBV18 and TRBJ1-2; the D is unclear. Trimming stripped 0 bases from V and 5 bases from J, with 10 bases between. The CDR3 length is 14 residues. Germline CDR1 is KGHSH and CDR2 is LQKENI. The CDR3 DNA reads as TGTGCCAGCTCACCACCCGCCACTTCATATGGCTACACCTTC. Translation: CASSPPATSYGYTF.

The J gene is TRBJ1-2, the V gene TRBV2; TRBD1 aligns across 8 bases. V shed 4 bases, J shed 3 bases, and the junction held 4 bases outside the gene matches. Per germline, CDR1 SNHLY and CDR2 FYNNEI. CDR3 size: 14 residues. CDR3 residues: CASSGQGRYYGYTF. CDR3 nucleotide sequence: TGTGCCAGCAGTGGACAGGGGCGATACTATGGCTACACCTTC.

V is TRBV19 and J is TRBJ1-5; TRBD1 is a possible D gene (5 bases). CDR3 length: 16 residues. Trimming shortened V by 3 bases and J by 4 bases, and 16 bases separated the two germline ends. The germline CDR1 and CDR2 sequences are LNHDA and SQIVND (reference sequence). In DNA form, the CDR3 reads TGTGCCAGTAGTATCAATTTAGCGGCAGGGAATCAGCCCCAGCATTTT. The encoded protein is CASSINLAAGNQPQHF.

The chain carries TRBV5-4 and TRBJ2-3; D is perhaps TRBD2 (6 bases). Germline assignment: CDR1 SGHNT and CDR2 YYREEE (reference sequence). Trimming took 3 bases from V and 3 from J, leaving 8 bases between them. The CDR3 extends over 13 amino acids. The CDR3 region is CASSSRGTDTQYF. CDR3 sequence (DNA): TGTGCCAGCAGCTCCCGGGGGACAGATACGCAGTATTTT.

The rearrangement joins TRBV5-5 to TRBJ2-7, with a weak D call TRBD1 (6 bases). Trimming removed 4 bases from V and 2 bases from J, with 19 bases in between. From germline, CDR1 is SGHKS and CDR2 YYEKEE (reference sequence). The CDR3 loop spans 16 amino acids. The CDR3 region is CASSTPLGGFTYEQYF. CDR3 coding DNA: TGTGCCAGCAGCACCCCCTTAGGGGGATTTACCTACGAGCAGTACTTC.

The J gene is TRBJ1-4, the V gene TRBV6-5; D gene uncertain. V lost 2 bases and J lost 8, with 3 bases in between. The length of the CDR3 is 11 residues. CDR1 MNHEY and CDR2 SVGAGI come from the germline V gene. The CDR3 nucleotides read TGTGCCAGCAGTTACCGGGAAAAACTGTTTTTT. This encodes CASSYREKLFF.

The chain combines TRBV6-5 with TRBJ2-7, with D possibly TRBD1 on 6 matching bases. The CDR3 covers 15 residues. Per germline, CDR1 MNHEY and CDR2 SVGAGI. Trimming removed 6 bases at V and 0 bases at J, with 15 bases between. The DNA for the CDR3 is TGTGCCAGCAGCCACGACAGGTCCCCCTCCTACGAGCAGTACTTC. Translated, it gives CASSHDRSPSYEQYF.

The chain uses TRBV4-1 and TRBJ2-2; tentatively, D is TRBD2 (6 bases). Germline values: CDR1 MGHRA, CDR2 YSYEKL. This CDR3 comprises 16 residues. The V end lost 4 bases, the J end lost 7 bases, and 19 bases lay between the germline ends. CDR3 bases: TGCGCCAGCAGCCCAACCCCGACTAGTTTGGGCGGGGAGCTGTTTTTT. Its translation is CASSPTPTSLGGELFF.

The chain is built from TRBV2 and TRBJ2-2, with TRBD1 matching 8 bases. V gave up 7 bases and J gave up 3 bases; unmatched junction bases: 7. The CDR3 has 15 residues. The V gene's germline CDR1 is SNHLY and CDR2 FYNNEI. The CDR3 sequence: CASKVNRGYTGELFF. DNA of the CDR3: TGTGCCAGCAAAGTGAACAGGGGGTACACCGGGGAGCTGTTTTTT. Combining the CDR3 with reference TRBV2 and TRBJ2-2 gives the whole variable domain EPEVTQTPSHQVTQMGQEVILRCVPISNHLYFYWYRQILGQKVEFLVSFYNNEISEKSEIFDDQFSVERPDGSNFTLKIRSTKLEDSAMYFCASKVNRGYTGELFFGEGSRLTVL.

This rearrangement joins TRBV27 to TRBJ2-5; D perhaps matches TRBD1 (5 bases). This CDR3 is 16 amino acids long. Trimming removed 2 bases from V and 5 bases from J, with 18 bases in between. Germline CDR1 reads MNHEY; CDR2 reads SMNVEV (reference sequence). CDR3 protein: CASSLRRAYQGETQYF. For the CDR3, the DNA is TGTGCCAGCAGTTTACGCAGGGCGTACCAAGGGGAGACCCAGTACTTC.

V usage is TRBV2 and J usage is TRBJ1-1; tentatively, D is TRBD1 (6 bases). The CDR3 is made up of 13 amino acids. Germline V gives CDR1 SNHLY, CDR2 FYNNEI. Trimming pared 6 bases from V and 3 bases from J, leaving 11 bases between. This chain's CDR3 is CASRVRTDTEAFF. The CDR3, as DNA: TGTGCCAGCAGAGTAAGGACAGACACTGAAGCTTTCTTT. Together with reference TRBV2 and TRBJ1-1, the CDR3 gives the full variable domain: EPEVTQTPSHQVTQMGQEVILRCVPISNHLYFYWYRQILGQKVEFLVSFYNNEISEKSEIFDDQFSVERPDGSNFTLKIRSTKLEDSAMYFCASRVRTDTEAFFGQGTRLTVV.

The chain has TRBV5-1 and TRBJ1-5; D remains ambiguous. Trimming removed 0 bases at V and 4 bases at J, with 5 bases between. This CDR3 is built from 13 residues. Germline loops: CDR1 SGHRS, CDR2 YFSETQ. CDR3 sequence reads: CASSLAANQPQHF. The CDR3 DNA reads TGCGCCAGCAGCTTGGCGGCAAATCAGCCCCAGCATTTT.

The rearrangement links TRBV13 to TRBJ2-2; TRBD1 aligns across 7 bases. The CDR3 sequence is 14 residues long. The V segment lost 5 bases and the J segment 6 bases; nucleotides outside the gene matches: 6. Looked up from germline, CDR1 is PRHDT and CDR2 is FYEKMQ (reference sequence). CDR3 sequence: CASSLTGAPGELFF. In nucleotides, the CDR3 is TGTGCCAGCAGCCTTACAGGGGCGCCCGGGGAGCTGTTTTTT. Using reference TRBV13 and TRBJ2-2 for the parts outside the CDR3, the full variable domain is AAGVIQSPRHLIKEKRETATLKCYPIPRHDTVYWYQQGPGQDPQFLISFYEKMQSDKGSIPDRFSAQQFSDYHSELNMSSLELGDSALYFCASSLTGAPGELFFGEGSRLTVL.

This chain connects TRBV25-1 to TRBJ2-4, with 7 bases aligning to TRBD1. This CDR3 has 12 residues. The junction had 2 bases not matched to a gene; V was cut back by 6 bases and J by 6 bases. Germline V lookup: CDR1 MGHDK, CDR2 SYGVNS. The CDR3: CASRRDRNIQYF. The CDR3 coding sequence is TGTGCCAGCAGAAGGGACAGAAACATTCAGTACTTC.

As DNA, the CDR3 is TGTGCCAGCAGCCTGGTGGGGATTCGCCTCAATGAGCAGTTCTTC. Translated: CASSLVGIRLNEQFF. The chain employs TRBV7-2 and TRBJ2-1; D is uncertain. CDR1 and CDR2 (germline): SGHTA, FQGNSA. V lost 5 bases, J lost 6 bases, and 17 bases lay in between. The CDR3 runs to 15 residues.

The chain carries TRBV4-1 and TRBJ1-4, with 10 nucleotides matching TRBD1. V was pared by 3 bases and J by 5 bases, with 9 bases of the junction left unmatched. Germline loops: CDR1 MGHRA, CDR2 YSYEKL. The CDR3 length is 17 residues. The CDR3 loop is CASSQIGRDRGNEKLFF. The DNA of the CDR3 is TGCGCCAGCAGCCAGATTGGCCGGGACAGGGGAAATGAAAAACTGTTTTTT.

J is TRBJ1-6 and V is TRBV7-6; no firm D call. Germline V gene sequence: CDR1 SGHVS, CDR2 FNYEAQ. The V end lost 0 bases, the J end lost 12 bases, and 6 bases lay between the germline ends. The CDR3 consists of 12 residues. The chain's CDR3 is CASSLARGPLHF. CDR3 bases: TGTGCCAGCAGCTTAGCGCGGGGACCCCTCCACTTT.

The rearrangement joins TRBV5-1 to TRBJ2-2; the match to TRBD1 covers 8 bases. The V and J ends lost 0 bases and 6 bases, in that order; junction bases with no gene match: 4. This CDR3 has 15 residues. CDR1 is SGHRS and CDR2 is YFSETQ in the germline V gene. The CDR3: CASSLAPDRAGELFF. DNA of the CDR3: TGCGCCAGCAGCTTGGCCCCGGACAGGGCCGGGGAGCTGTTTTTT.

The chain joins TRBV9 to TRBJ2-1; maybe TRBD1 (7 bases). Germline V lookup: CDR1 SGDLS, CDR2 YYNGEE. The CDR3 sequence is 15 residues long. V was cut by 3 bases and J by 3 bases, with 13 bases left in between. As DNA, the CDR3 is TGTGCCAGCAGCGCGCAGGGGGGTATCTACAATGAGCAGTTCTTC. It yields the protein CASSAQGGIYNEQFF.

The rearrangement uses TRBV27 and TRBJ1-1; maybe TRBD1 (5 bases). The CDR3 is 14 residues long. Germline V gives CDR1 MNHEY, CDR2 SMNVEV (reference sequence). The V end was cut by 8 bases, the J end by 10 bases, with 23 bases between. The CDR3 region has the DNA TGTGCCAGCGGGTCCGTGTGGACAAAGGCCCGAGCTTTCTTT. This codes for CASGSVWTKARAFF.

The chain couples TRBV4-1 to TRBJ1-1; D might be TRBD1 (5 bases). The V and J ends lost 4 bases and 7 bases respectively, with 19 bases between them. Germline V CDR1 and CDR2: MGHRA, YSYEKL. CDR3 size: 15 residues. The CDR3 nucleotides read TGCGCCAGCAGCCGACCAGCGGAGGGGAAACTTGAAGCTTTCTTT. Encoded protein: CASSRPAEGKLEAFF.

The chain couples TRBV2 to TRBJ1-4; no clear D. Germline V CDR1 and CDR2: SNHLY, FYNNEI. V lost 4 bases and J 4 bases, leaving 7 bases between the germline ends. The CDR3 consists of 13 residues. The CDR3 loop reads CASSGTHNEKLFF. In DNA, the CDR3 is TGTGCCAGCAGTGGAACTCATAATGAAAAACTGTTTTTT.

This chain uses TRBV19 with TRBJ2-2; TRBD1 agrees at 8 bases. Germline V gene sequence: CDR1 LNHDA, CDR2 SQIVND (reference sequence). After removal of 3 bases from V and 7 bases from J, the junction contained 7 bases not matched to a gene. This CDR3 region has 15 residues. CDR3 sequence: CASSIANRGVGELFF. In DNA form, the CDR3 reads TGTGCCAGTAGTATCGCAAACAGGGGGGTCGGGGAGCTGTTTTTT.

V gene TRBV7-8 combines with J gene TRBJ2-5; 9 nucleotides match TRBD2. In germline, CDR1 is SGHVS, CDR2 FQNEAQ. The CDR3 is 14 amino acids. Losses at the gene ends were 5 bases for V and 5 bases for J; bases not matched to a gene: 6. The CDR3 DNA is TGTGCCAGCAGCCCCGCGGGGGGGCTTGAGACCCAGTACTTC. It specifies CASSPAGGLETQYF.

The V call is TRBV29-1, the J call TRBJ2-3, with D possibly matching TRBD2 (6 bases). The V gene lost 0 bases and the J gene lost 4 bases, with 17 bases spanning the gap. Looked up from germline, CDR1 is SQVTM and CDR2 is ANQGSEA. This CDR3 comprises 16 residues. The CDR3 nucleotides read TGCAGCGTTGAAGAGGGGACTTTGAGGGTTTCAGATACGCAGTATTTT. Amino acid sequence: CSVEEGTLRVSDTQYF.